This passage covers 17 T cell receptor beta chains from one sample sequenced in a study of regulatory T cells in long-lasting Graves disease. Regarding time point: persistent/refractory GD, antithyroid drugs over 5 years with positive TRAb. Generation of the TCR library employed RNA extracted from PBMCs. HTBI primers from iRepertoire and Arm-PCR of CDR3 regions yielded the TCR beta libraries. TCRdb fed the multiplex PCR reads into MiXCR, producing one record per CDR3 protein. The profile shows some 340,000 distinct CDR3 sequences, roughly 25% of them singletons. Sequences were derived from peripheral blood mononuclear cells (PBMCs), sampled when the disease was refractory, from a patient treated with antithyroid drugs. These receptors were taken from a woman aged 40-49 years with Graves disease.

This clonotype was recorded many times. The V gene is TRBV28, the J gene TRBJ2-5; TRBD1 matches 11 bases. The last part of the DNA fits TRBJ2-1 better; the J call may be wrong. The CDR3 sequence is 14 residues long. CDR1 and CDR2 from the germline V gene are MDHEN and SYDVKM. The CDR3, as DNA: TGTGCCAGCAGTTCCCCGGACAGGGGGCGTGAGCAGTTCTTC. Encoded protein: CASSSPDRGREQFF.

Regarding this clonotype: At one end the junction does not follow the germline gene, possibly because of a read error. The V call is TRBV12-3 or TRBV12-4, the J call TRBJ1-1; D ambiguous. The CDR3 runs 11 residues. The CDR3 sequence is CASSLLTEALF. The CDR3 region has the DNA TGTGCCAGCAGTTTATTGACTGAAGCTCTCTTT.

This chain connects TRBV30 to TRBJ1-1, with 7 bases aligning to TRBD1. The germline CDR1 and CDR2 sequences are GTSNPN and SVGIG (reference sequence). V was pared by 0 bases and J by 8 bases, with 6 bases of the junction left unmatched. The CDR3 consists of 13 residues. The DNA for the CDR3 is TGTGCCTGGAGTGTACTGAGACAGGGAGAAGCTTTCTTT. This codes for CAWSVLRQGEAFF.

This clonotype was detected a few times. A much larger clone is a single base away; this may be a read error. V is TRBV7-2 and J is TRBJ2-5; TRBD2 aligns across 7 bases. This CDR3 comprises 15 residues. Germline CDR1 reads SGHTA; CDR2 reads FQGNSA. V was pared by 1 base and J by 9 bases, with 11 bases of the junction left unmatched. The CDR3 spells CASSLVRGGAEAQYF. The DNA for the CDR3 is TGTGCCAGCAGCTTAGTTAGGGGAGGGGCGGAGGCCCAGTACTTC. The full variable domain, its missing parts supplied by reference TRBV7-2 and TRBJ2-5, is GAGVSQSPSNKVTEKGKDVELRCDPISGHTALYWYRQSLGQGLEFLIYFQGNSAPDKSGLPSDRFSAERTGGSVSTLTIQRTQQEDSAVYLCASSLVRGGAEAQYFGPGTRLLVL.

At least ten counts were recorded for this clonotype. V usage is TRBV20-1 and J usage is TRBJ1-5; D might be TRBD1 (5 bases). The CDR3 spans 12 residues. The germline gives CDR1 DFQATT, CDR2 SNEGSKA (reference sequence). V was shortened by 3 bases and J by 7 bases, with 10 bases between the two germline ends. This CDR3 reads CSASQGVQPQHF. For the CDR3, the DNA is TGCAGTGCTAGCCAGGGAGTGCAGCCCCAGCATTTT.

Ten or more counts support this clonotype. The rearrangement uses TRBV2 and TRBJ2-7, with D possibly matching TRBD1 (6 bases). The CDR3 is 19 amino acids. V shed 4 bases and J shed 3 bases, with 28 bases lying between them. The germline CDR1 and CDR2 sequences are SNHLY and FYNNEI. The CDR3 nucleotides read TGTGCCAGCAGTGCCTTCGGGCTATATACAGGGACGGAAAGCTACGAGCAGTACTTC. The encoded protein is CASSAFGLYTGTESYEQYF.

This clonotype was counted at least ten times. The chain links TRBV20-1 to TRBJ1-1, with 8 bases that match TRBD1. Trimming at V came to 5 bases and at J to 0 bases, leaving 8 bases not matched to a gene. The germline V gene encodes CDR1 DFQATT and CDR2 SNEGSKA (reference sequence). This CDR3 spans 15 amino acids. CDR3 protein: CSAPAGTGVNTEAFF. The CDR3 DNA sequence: TGCAGTGCTCCTGCAGGGACAGGCGTGAACACTGAAGCTTTCTTT.

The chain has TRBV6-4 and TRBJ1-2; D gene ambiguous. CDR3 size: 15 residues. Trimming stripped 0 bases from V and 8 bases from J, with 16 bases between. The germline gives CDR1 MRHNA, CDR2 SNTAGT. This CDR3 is CASSDSMMGEPGYTF. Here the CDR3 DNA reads TGTGCCAGCAGTGACTCCATGATGGGTGAGCCGGGCTACACCTTC.

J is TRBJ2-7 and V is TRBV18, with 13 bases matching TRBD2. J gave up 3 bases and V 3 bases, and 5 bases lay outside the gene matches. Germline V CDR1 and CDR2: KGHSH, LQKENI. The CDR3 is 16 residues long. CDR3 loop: CASSPPGLAGLYEQYF. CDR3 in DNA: TGTGCCAGCTCACCTCCGGGACTAGCGGGACTCTACGAGCAGTACTTC.

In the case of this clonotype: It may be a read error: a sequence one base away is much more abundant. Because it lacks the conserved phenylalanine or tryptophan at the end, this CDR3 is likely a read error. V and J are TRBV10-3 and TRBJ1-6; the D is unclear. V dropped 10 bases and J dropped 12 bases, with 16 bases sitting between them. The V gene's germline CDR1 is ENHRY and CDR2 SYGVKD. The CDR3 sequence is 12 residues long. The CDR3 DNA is TGTGCCAGTTGTTCGGGATTTCTACCCCTCCACCTT. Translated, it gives CASCSGFLPLHL.

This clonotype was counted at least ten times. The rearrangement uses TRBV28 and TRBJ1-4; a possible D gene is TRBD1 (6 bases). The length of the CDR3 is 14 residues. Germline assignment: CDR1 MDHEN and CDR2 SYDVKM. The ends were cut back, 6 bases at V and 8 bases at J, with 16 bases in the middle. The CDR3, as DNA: TGTGCCAGCAGCCCGTCAGGGGTTGGCGAAAAACTGTTTTTT. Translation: CASSPSGVGEKLFF. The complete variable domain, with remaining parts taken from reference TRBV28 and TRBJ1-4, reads DVKVTQSSRYLVKRTGEKVFLECVQDMDHENMFWYRQDPGLGLRLIYFSYDVKMKEKGDIPEGYSVSREKKERFSLILESASTNQTSMYLCASSPSGVGEKLFFGSGTQLSVL.

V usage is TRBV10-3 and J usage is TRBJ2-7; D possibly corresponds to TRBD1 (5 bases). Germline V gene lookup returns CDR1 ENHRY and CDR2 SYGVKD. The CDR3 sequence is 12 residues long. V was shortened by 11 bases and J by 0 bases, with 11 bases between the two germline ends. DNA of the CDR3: TGTGCCTCACAGGAGAGCTCCTACGAGCAGTACTTC. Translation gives CASQESSYEQYF.

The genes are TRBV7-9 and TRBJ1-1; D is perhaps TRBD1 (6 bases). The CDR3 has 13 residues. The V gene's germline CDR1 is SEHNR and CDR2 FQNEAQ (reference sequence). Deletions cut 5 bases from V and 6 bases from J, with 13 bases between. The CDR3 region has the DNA TGTGCCAGCAGCCTAGGGGGTGGCGCTGAAGCTTTCTTT. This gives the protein CASSLGGGAEAFF.

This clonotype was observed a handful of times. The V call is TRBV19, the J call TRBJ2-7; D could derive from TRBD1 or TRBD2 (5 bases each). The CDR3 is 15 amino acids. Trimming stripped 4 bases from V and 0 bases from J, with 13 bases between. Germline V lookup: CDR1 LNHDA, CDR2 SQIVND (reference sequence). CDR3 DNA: TGTGCCAGTAGTACCGCCGGGGCGTTCTCCTACGAGCAGTACTTC. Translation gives CASSTAGAFSYEQYF.

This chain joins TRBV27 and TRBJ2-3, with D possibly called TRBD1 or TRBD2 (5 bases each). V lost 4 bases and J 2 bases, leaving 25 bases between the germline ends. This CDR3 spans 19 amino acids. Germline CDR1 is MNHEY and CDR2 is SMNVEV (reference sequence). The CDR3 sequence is CASSSQKTLTGTHTDTQYF. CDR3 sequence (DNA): TGTGCCAGCAGTTCCCAGAAAACGTTAACCGGGACCCACACAGATACGCAGTATTTT.

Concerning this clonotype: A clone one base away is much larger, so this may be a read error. The CDR3 nucleotides are TGCGCCAGCAGCCAGGGACAGGGGGGCTCTAGGGCCAACGTCCTGACTTTC. Encoded protein: CASSQGQGGSRANVLTF. This chain links TRBV5-1 with TRBJ2-6; 11 bases match TRBD1. Germline CDR1 reads SGHRS; CDR2 reads YFSETQ. The CDR3 runs to 17 residues.

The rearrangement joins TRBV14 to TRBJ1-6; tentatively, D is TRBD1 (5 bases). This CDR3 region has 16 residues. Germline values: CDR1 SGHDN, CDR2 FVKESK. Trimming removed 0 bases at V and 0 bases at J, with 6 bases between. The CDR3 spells CASSQERGSYNSPLHF. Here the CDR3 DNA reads TGTGCCAGCAGCCAAGAAAGGGGCTCCTATAATTCACCCCTCCACTTT.